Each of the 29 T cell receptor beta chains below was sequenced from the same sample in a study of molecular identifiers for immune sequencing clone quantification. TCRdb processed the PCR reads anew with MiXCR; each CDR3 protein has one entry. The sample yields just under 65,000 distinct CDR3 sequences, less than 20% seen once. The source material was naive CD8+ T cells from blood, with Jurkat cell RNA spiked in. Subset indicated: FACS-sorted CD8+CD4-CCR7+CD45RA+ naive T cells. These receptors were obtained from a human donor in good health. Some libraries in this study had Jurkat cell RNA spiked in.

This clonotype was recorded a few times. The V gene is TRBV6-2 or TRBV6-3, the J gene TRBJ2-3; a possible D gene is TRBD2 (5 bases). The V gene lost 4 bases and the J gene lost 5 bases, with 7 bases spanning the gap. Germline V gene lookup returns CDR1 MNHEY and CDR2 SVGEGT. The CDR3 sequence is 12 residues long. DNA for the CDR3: TGTGCCAGCAGTTTCGGGGTAGATACGCAGTATTTT. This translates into CASSFGVDTQYF.

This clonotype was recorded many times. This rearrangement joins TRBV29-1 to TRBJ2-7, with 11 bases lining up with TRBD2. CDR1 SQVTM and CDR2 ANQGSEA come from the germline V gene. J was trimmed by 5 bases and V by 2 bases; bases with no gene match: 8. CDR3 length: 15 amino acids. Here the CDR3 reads CSVESGLAGGNEQYF. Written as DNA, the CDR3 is TGCAGCGTTGAATCAGGGCTAGCGGGAGGCAACGAGCAGTACTTC.

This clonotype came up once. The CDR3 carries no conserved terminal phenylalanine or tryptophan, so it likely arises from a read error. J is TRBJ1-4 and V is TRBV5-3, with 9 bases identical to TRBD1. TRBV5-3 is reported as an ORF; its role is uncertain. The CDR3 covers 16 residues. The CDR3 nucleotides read TGTGCCAGCAGCTTATTTCCGGGACAGGGAAATGAAGAACTGTTTCTT. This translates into CASSLFPGQGNEELFL.

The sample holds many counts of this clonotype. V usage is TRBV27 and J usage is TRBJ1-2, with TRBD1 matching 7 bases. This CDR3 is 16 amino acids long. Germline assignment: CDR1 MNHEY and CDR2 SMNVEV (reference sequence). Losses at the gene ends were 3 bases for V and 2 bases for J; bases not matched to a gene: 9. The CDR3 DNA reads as TGTGCCAGCAGTTTTCGAACGGGACAGATCAACTATGGCTACACCTTC. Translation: CASSFRTGQINYGYTF.

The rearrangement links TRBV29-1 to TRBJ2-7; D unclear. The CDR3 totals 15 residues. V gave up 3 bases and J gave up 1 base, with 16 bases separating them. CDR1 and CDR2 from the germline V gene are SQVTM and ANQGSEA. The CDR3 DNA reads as TGCAGCGTTGATTCTGGCCAGGACGGTTCCTACGAGCAGTACTTC. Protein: CSVDSGQDGSYEQYF.

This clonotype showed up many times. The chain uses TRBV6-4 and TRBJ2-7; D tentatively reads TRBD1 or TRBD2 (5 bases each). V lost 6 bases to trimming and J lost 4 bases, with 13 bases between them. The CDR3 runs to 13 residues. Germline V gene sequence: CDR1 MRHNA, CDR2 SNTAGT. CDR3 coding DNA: TGTGCCAGCAGCCAGGGACCGGGATACGAGCAGTACTTC. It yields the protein CASSQGPGYEQYF.

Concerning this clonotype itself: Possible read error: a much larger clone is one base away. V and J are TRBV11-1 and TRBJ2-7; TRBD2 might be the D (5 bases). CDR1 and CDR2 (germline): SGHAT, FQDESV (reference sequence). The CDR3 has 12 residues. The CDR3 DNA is TGTGCCAGCACCCTTGGAGGTGACGAGCGGTACTTC. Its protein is CASTLGGDERYF.

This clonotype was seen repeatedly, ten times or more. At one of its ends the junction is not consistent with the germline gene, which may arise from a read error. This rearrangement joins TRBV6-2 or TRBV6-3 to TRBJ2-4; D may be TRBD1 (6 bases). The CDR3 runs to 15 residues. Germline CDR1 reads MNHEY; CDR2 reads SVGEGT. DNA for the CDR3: TGTGCCAGCAATTACCTGGGACAACCCAAAAACATTCAGTACTTC. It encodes CASNYLGQPKNIQYF.

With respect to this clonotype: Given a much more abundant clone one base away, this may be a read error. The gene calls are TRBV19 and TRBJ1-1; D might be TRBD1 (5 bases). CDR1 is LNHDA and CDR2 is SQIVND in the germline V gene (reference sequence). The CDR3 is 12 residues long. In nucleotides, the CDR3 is TGTGCCAGTAGTACGAATCAGGGTGAAGTTTTCTTT. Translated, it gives CASSTNQGEVFF. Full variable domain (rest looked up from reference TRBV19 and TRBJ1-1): DGGITQSPKYLFRKEGQNVTLSCEQNLNHDAMYWYRQDPGQGLRLIYYSQIVNDFQKGDIAEGYSVSREKKESFPLTVTSAQKNPTAFYLCASSTNQGEVFFGQGTRLTVV.

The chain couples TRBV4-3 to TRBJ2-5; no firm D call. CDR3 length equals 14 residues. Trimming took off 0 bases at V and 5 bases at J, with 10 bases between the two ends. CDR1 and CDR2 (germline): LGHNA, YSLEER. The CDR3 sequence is CASSQDRMWETQYF. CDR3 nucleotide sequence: TGCGCCAGCAGCCAAGACAGGATGTGGGAGACCCAGTACTTC.

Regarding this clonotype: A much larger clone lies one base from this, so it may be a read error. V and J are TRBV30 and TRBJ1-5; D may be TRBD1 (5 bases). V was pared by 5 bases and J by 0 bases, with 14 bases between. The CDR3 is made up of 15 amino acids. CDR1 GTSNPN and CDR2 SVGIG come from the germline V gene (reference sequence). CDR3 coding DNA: TGTGCCTGGGGTCCCGGACATTATAGCAATCAGCCCCAGCATTTT. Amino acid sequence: CAWGPGHYSNQPQHF.

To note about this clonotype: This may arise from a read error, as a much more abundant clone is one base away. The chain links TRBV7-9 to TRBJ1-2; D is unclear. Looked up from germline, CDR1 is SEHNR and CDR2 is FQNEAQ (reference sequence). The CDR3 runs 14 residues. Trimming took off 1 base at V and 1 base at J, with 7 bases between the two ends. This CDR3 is CASSLVDHNYGYTF. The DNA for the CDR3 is TGTGCCAGCAGCTTAGTAGACCATAACTATGGCTACACCTTC.

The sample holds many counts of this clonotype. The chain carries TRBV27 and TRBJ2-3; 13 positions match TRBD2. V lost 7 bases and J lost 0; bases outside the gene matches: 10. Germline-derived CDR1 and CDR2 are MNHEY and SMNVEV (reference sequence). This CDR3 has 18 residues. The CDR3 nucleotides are TGTGCCAGCACCTCAGGACTAGCGGGAGTCCCTAGCACAGATACGCAGTATTTT. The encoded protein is CASTSGLAGVPSTDTQYF.

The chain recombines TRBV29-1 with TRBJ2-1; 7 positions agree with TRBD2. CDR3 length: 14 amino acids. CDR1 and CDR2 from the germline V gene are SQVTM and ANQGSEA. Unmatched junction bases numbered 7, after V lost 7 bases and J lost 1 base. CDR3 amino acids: CSAVDGGSYNEQFF. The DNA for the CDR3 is TGCAGCGCTGTGGACGGGGGGTCCTACAATGAGCAGTTCTTC.

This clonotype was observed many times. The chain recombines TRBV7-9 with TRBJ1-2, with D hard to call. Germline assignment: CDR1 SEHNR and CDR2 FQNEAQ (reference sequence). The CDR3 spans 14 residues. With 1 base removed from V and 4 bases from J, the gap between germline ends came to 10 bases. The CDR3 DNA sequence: TGTGCCAGCAGCTTAGGGGCCATTACCTATGGCTACACCTTC. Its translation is CASSLGAITYGYTF.

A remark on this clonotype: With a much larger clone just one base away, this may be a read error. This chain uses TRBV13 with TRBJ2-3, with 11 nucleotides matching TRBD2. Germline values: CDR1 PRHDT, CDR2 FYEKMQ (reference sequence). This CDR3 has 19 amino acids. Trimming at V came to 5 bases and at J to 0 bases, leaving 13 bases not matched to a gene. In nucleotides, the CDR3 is TGTGCCAGCAGCCATGTACTAGCGGGAGAGATAACTAGCACAGATACGCAGTATTTT. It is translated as CASSHVLAGEITSTDTQYF.

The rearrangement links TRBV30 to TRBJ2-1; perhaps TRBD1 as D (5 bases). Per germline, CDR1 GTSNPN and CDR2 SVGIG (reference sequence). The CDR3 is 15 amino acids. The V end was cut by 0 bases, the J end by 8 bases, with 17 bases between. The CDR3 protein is CAWSVVGVGGHEQFF. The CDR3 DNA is TGTGCCTGGAGTGTGGTAGGGGTAGGTGGCCATGAGCAGTTCTTC.

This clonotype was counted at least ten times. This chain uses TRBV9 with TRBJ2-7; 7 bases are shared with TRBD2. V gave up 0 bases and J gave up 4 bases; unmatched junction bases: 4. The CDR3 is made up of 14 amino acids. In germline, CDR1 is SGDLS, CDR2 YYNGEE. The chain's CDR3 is CASSVAGGRYEQYF. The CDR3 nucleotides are TGTGCCAGCAGCGTAGCGGGAGGACGGTACGAGCAGTACTTC.

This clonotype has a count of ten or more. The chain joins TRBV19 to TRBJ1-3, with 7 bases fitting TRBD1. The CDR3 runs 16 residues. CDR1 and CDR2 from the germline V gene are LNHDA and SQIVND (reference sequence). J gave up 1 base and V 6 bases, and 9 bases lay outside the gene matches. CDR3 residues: CASRRDSDFSGNTIYF. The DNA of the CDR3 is TGTGCCAGTAGGAGGGACAGCGATTTTTCTGGAAACACCATATATTTT.

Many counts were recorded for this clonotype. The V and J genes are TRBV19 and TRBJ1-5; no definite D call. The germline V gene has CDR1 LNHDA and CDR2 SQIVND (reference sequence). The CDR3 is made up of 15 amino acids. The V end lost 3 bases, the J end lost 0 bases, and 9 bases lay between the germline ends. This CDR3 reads CASSIVVYSNQPQHF. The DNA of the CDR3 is TGTGCCAGTAGTATCGTCGTCTATAGCAATCAGCCCCAGCATTTT.

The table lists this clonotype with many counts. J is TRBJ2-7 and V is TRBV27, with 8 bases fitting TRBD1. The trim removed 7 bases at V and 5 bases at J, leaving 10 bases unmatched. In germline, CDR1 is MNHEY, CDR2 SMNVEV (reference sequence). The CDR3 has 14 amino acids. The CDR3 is CASTSGTGLDEQYF. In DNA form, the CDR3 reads TGTGCCAGCACCTCCGGGACAGGATTGGACGAGCAGTACTTC.

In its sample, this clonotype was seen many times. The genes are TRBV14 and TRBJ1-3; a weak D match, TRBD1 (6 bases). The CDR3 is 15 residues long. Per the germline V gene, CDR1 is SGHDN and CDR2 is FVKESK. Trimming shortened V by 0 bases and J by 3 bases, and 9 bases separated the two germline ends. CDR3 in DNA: TGTGCCAGCAGCCAAGAGAGGGGACATGGAAACACCATATATTTT. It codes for CASSQERGHGNTIYF.

This CDR3 reads CSVPKPRSGSNDNEQFF. The CDR3 region has the DNA TGCAGCGTTCCAAAACCCCGAAGCGGGAGCAATGACAATGAGCAGTTCTTC. The V call is TRBV29-1, the J call TRBJ2-1, with 8 bases lining up with TRBD2. V lost 5 bases, J lost 5 bases, and 17 bases stayed unmatched. The germline CDR1 and CDR2 sequences are SQVTM and ANQGSEA. The CDR3 sequence is 17 residues long.

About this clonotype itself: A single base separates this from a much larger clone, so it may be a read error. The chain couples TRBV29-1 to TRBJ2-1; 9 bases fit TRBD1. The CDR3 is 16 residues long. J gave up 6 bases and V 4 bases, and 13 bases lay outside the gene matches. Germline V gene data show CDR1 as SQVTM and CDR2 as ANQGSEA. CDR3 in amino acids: CSVGGWPGQGINEQFF. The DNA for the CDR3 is TGCAGCGTTGGAGGGTGGCCCGGACAGGGGATCAATGAGCAGTTCTTC.

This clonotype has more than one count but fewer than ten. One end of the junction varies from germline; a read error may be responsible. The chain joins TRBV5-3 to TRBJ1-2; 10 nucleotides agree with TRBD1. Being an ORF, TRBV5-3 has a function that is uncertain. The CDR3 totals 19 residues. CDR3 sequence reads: CASSSIPTGTGEGDYGYTF. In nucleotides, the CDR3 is TGTGCCAGCAGCTCGATTCCTACCGGGACAGGGGAAGGGGACTATGGCTACACCTTC.

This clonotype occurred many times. CDR3 loop: CASSYPRVASGISSYNEQFF. The CDR3 DNA reads TGTGCCAGCAGCTACCCGAGGGTCGCTAGCGGGATCAGCTCCTACAATGAGCAGTTCTTC. V and J are TRBV7-8 and TRBJ2-1, with 9 bases aligning to TRBD2. After removal of 4 bases from V and 0 bases from J, the junction contained 16 bases not matched to a gene. The CDR3 is 20 residues long. Germline CDR1 reads SGHVS; CDR2 reads FQNEAQ.

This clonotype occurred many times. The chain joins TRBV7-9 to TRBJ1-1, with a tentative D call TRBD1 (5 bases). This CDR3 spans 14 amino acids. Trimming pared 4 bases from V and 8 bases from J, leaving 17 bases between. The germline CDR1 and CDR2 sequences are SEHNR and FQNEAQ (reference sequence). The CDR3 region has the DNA TGTGCCAGCAGCTGGGACTTCGGACCGCCGGAAGCTTTCTTT. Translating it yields CASSWDFGPPEAFF. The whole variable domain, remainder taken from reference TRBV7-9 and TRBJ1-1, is DTGVSQNPRHKITKRGQNVTFRCDPISEHNRLYWYRQTLGQGPEFLTYFQNEAQLEKSRLLSDRFSAERPKGSFSTLEIQRTEQGDSAMYLCASSWDFGPPEAFFGQGTRLTVV.

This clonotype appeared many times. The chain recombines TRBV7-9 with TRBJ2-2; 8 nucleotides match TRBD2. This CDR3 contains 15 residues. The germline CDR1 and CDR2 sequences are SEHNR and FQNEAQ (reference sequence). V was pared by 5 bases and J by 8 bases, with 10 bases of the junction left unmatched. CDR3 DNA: TGTGCCAGCAGCCCCGGACTAGCAGGCCCGGGGGAGCTGTTTTTT. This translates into CASSPGLAGPGELFF.

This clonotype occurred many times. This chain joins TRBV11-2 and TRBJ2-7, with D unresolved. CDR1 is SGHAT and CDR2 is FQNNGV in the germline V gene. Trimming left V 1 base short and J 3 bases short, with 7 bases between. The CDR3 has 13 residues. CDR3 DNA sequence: TGTGCCAGCAGCTTAGTTGTACACTACGAGCAGTACTTC. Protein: CASSLVVHYEQYF. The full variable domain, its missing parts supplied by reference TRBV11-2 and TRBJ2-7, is EAGVAQSPRYKIIEKRQSVAFWCNPISGHATLYWYQQILGQGPKLLIQFQNNGVVDDSQLPKDRFSAERLKGVDSTLKIQPAKLEDSAVYLCASSLVVHYEQYFGPGTRLTVT.